These 25 T cell receptor beta chains were sequenced from one sample in a study of glioma-infiltrating T cells after dendritic cell vaccination. This table comes from immunoSEQ multiplex PCR, and its TCRdb copy is limited to in-frame clones, with some not included. The sample has over 55,000 clones, around 81% seen once. The source material was blood, sampled before dendritic cell vaccination. The receptors come from a human donor with glioblastoma.

The table lists this clone with a count of one. V usage is TRBV5-1 and J usage is TRBJ2-2; possible D gene TRBD1, 5 bases. V was trimmed by 0 bases and J by 0 bases, leaving 9 bases between them. Germline loops: CDR1 SGHRS, CDR2 YFSETQ. The CDR3 consists of 16 residues. DNA of the CDR3: TGCGCCAGCAGCTTGGGCACACAGGCGAACACCGGGGAGCTGTTTTTT. Translating gives CASSLGTQANTGELFF.

The chain links TRBV21-1 to TRBJ1-5. TRBV21-1 is classified as a pseudogene. The CDR3 sequence is 14 residues long. The CDR3 reads CASSKVPREQPQHF. The CDR3 DNA reads TGTGCCAGCAGCAAAGTCCCGCGGGAACAGCCCCAGCATTTT.

The chain uses TRBV7-2 and TRBJ1-6, with TRBD1 identical over 9 bases. The CDR3 spans 15 residues. Germline-derived CDR1 and CDR2 are SGHTA and FQGNSA. Unmatched junction bases numbered 7, after V lost 6 bases and J lost 7 bases. This CDR3 is CASRETGGWNSPLHF. The CDR3 region has the DNA TGTGCCAGCAGGGAAACAGGGGGCTGGAATTCACCCCTCCACTTT. Together with reference TRBV7-2 and TRBJ1-6, the CDR3 gives the full variable domain: GAGVSQSPSNKVTEKGKDVELRCDPISGHTALYWYRQSLGQGLEFLIYFQGNSAPDKSGLPSDRFSAERTGGSVSTLTIQRTQQEDSAVYLCASRETGGWNSPLHFGNGTRLTVT.

The chain joins TRBV2 to TRBJ1-2; D might be TRBD1 (6 bases). V lost 6 bases, J lost 2 bases, and 16 bases lay in between. In germline, CDR1 is SNHLY, CDR2 FYNNEI. The CDR3 spans 15 residues. The CDR3 loop reads CASSVNNGGNYGYTF. CDR3 in DNA: TGTGCCAGCAGCGTGAATAATGGGGGCAACTATGGCTACACCTTC.

The CDR3 protein is CASSAGTGVDEQYF. Here the CDR3 DNA reads TGTGCCAGCAGCGCCGGGACAGGGGTTGACGAGCAGTACTTC. The chain combines TRBV9 with TRBJ2-7; TRBD1 agrees at 10 bases. The germline gives CDR1 SGDLS, CDR2 YYNGEE. Germline trimming cut 3 bases from V and 5 bases from J; bases unmatched to any gene: 5. This CDR3 is built from 14 residues.

CDR3 in amino acids: CASNYRDVDTEAFF. CDR3 nucleotides: TGCGCCAGCAATTACAGGGATGTCGACACTGAAGCTTTCTTT. The chain employs TRBV4-1 and TRBJ1-1; D possibly corresponds to TRBD1 (6 bases). Germline V gene lookup returns CDR1 MGHRA and CDR2 YSYEKL. The length of the CDR3 is 14 residues. V gave up 7 bases and J gave up 3 bases, with 15 bases separating them.

This sequence joins TRBV5-1 and TRBJ2-1; 10 bases agree with TRBD1. V lost 7 bases to trimming and J lost 7 bases; unmatched junction nucleotides: 17. CDR3 length equals 17 residues. Germline values: CDR1 SGHRS, CDR2 YFSETQ. DNA for the CDR3: TGCGCCAGCGGCCGCCGGTTTGAGGGACAGGGGTTGAATGAGCAGTTCTTC. Its protein is CASGRRFEGQGLNEQFF.

The rearrangement links TRBV2 to TRBJ2-1; 7 nucleotides line up with TRBD2. Trimming cost V 7 bases and J 7 bases; bases outside gene matches: 16. CDR1 SNHLY and CDR2 FYNNEI come from the germline V gene. The CDR3 length is 16 residues. The CDR3 DNA reads TGTGCCAGCACCCCGGGCCTAGCGGAGAAGGGGAATGAGCAGTTCTTC. Its protein is CASTPGLAEKGNEQFF.

This sequence joins TRBV29-1 and TRBJ2-5; D unclear. Trimming took 2 bases from V and 5 from J, leaving 9 bases between them. The CDR3 loop spans 12 amino acids. The germline CDR1 and CDR2 sequences are SQVTM and ANQGSEA. The CDR3 nucleotides are TGCAGCGTTGAAAGTAGCCTGGAGACCCAGTACTTC. Translation gives CSVESSLETQYF.

The chain is built from TRBV7-2 and TRBJ1-4; perhaps TRBD1 as D (5 bases). CDR3 length: 19 amino acids. Germline V gene sequence: CDR1 SGHTA, CDR2 FQGNSA. V was pared by 1 base and J by 0 bases, with 18 bases between. In DNA form, the CDR3 reads TGTGCCAGCAGCTTAGTGGACATTTTTTCCGCCGCAACTAATGAAAAACTGTTTTTT. It encodes CASSLVDIFSAATNEKLFF.

In DNA form, the CDR3 reads TGTGCCATCGGCCGGACAGAGACCTACGAGCAGTACTTC. Residues: CAIGRTETYEQYF. The V gene is TRBV10-3, the J gene TRBJ2-7; possible D gene TRBD1, 6 bases. This CDR3 has 13 residues. Germline CDR1 is ENHRY and CDR2 is SYGVKD. The germline V and J ends were trimmed by 8 bases and 2 bases, with 13 bases remaining between them.

This clone was observed a single time. The chain has TRBV7-8 and TRBJ2-7; 8 nucleotides align to TRBD1. V was pared by 2 bases and J by 5 bases, with 8 bases of the junction left unmatched. The CDR3 consists of 15 residues. Per the germline V gene, CDR1 is SGHVS and CDR2 is FQNEAQ. CDR3: CASSLNSGGIDEQYF. The CDR3 DNA sequence: TGTGCCAGCAGCTTAAATTCAGGGGGCATCGACGAGCAGTACTTC.

This clone was detected a few times. The rearrangement joins TRBV5-6 to TRBJ1-2; D not certain. The V and J ends lost 2 bases and 4 bases respectively, with 15 bases between them. This CDR3 comprises 15 residues. Per the germline V gene, CDR1 is SGHDT and CDR2 is YYEEEE. The CDR3 here is CASSLTYHYVYGYTF. The DNA of the CDR3 is TGTGCCAGCAGCTTAACCTACCACTATGTCTATGGCTACACCTTC.

The chain has TRBV19 and TRBJ2-7; D gene unclear. The germline gives CDR1 LNHDA, CDR2 SQIVND (reference sequence). This CDR3 spans 14 amino acids. The germline V and J ends were trimmed by 7 bases and 3 bases, with 16 bases remaining between them. The CDR3 loop is CASKAGPQSYEQYF. Written as DNA, the CDR3 is TGTGCCAGTAAGGCCGGCCCACAGAGCTACGAGCAGTACTTC.

This clone was recorded only once. This chain links TRBV11-2 with TRBJ1-2; D might be TRBD1 (6 bases). The V end lost 7 bases, the J end lost 8 bases, and 14 bases lay between the germline ends. This CDR3 region has 12 residues. Germline CDR1 SGHAT, CDR2 FQNNGV. The CDR3 protein is CASTPTGPGYTF. For the CDR3, the DNA is TGTGCCAGCACCCCGACAGGTCCAGGCTACACCTTC. Drawing the rest from reference TRBV11-2 and TRBJ1-2, the complete variable domain is EAGVAQSPRYKIIEKRQSVAFWCNPISGHATLYWYQQILGQGPKLLIQFQNNGVVDDSQLPKDRFSAERLKGVDSTLKIQPAKLEDSAVYLCASTPTGPGYTFGSGTRLTVV.

V usage is TRBV28 and J usage is TRBJ1-2, with 10 bases aligning to TRBD1. Unmatched junction bases numbered 12, after V lost 6 bases and J lost 8 bases. CDR1 and CDR2 from the germline V gene are MDHEN and SYDVKM. CDR3 length: 15 residues. The CDR3 loop is CASSPLGQGREGYTF. The CDR3 DNA is TGTGCCAGCAGCCCGTTGGGACAGGGGCGCGAGGGCTACACCTTC.

The chain recombines TRBV18 with TRBJ1-4; D is ambiguous. CDR1 and CDR2 (germline): KGHSH, LQKENI. The CDR3 covers 19 residues. V was clipped by 1 base and J by 4 bases, with 22 bases between them. CDR3 nucleotides: TGTGCCAGCTCACCACGAACCAGCTTACTCCTAGAGGGTAATGAAAAACTGTTTTTT. Protein: CASSPRTSLLLEGNEKLFF.

V usage is TRBV4-3 and J usage is TRBJ1-3; weak D call: TRBD1 (5 bases). Germline V gene data show CDR1 as LGHNA and CDR2 as YSLEER. This CDR3 has 17 amino acids. The V gene lost 0 bases and the J gene lost 5 bases, with 17 bases spanning the gap. The CDR3 protein is CASSQDPPGQGRNTIYF. The CDR3, as DNA: TGCGCCAGCAGCCAAGACCCCCCTGGGCAGGGAAGAAACACCATATATTTT.

This chain uses TRBV19 with TRBJ1-5, with 8 bases matching TRBD1. The germline CDR1 and CDR2 sequences are LNHDA and SQIVND (reference sequence). The J segment lost 4 bases and the V segment lost 10 bases, leaving 9 bases of the junction unmatched. This CDR3 contains 14 residues. The CDR3 sequence is CATRGTGPNQPQHF. The CDR3 region has the DNA TGTGCCACAAGGGGGACAGGACCTAATCAGCCCCAGCATTTT.

The gene calls are TRBV6-1 and TRBJ1-4, with TRBD1 as a possible D gene (5 bases). V was cut by 3 bases and J by 8 bases, with 13 bases left in between. CDR1 MNHNS and CDR2 SASEGT come from the germline V gene. The CDR3 is 14 amino acids. This chain's CDR3 is CASSEFGGGEKLFF. CDR3 DNA: TGTGCCAGCAGTGAGTTCGGGGGTGGAGAAAAACTGTTTTTT.

V and J are TRBV4-2 and TRBJ1-2; weak D call: TRBD1 (5 bases). V lost 0 bases and J 2 bases, leaving 19 bases between the germline ends. The CDR3 contains 18 residues. Germline CDR1 LGHNA, CDR2 YNFKEQ. The CDR3 DNA reads TGTGCCAGCAGCCAAGATCCCTCAGCGGGGGGATTGAACTATGGCTACACCTTC. Its protein is CASSQDPSAGGLNYGYTF.

This chain uses TRBV5-6 with TRBJ1-4; D is possibly TRBD1 (6 bases). Germline lookup yields CDR1 SGHDT and CDR2 YYEEEE. This CDR3 comprises 18 residues. Trimming removed 2 bases at V and 2 bases at J, with 19 bases between. The CDR3 region is CASSFINQGLATNEKLFF. The DNA for the CDR3 is TGTGCCAGCAGCTTTATTAATCAGGGGTTGGCGACTAATGAAAAACTGTTTTTT. Supplemented by reference TRBV5-6 and TRBJ1-4, the full variable domain reads DAGVTQSPTHLIKTRGQQVTLRCSPKSGHDTVSWYQQALGQGPQFIFQYYEEEERQRGNFPDRFSGHQFPNYSSELNVNALLLGDSALYLCASSFINQGLATNEKLFFGSGTQLSVL.

V and J are TRBV14 and TRBJ1-6; no firm D call. Germline assignment: CDR1 SGHDN and CDR2 FVKESK. The CDR3 has 15 residues. Trimming removed 1 base from V and 7 bases from J, with 11 bases in between. As DNA, the CDR3 is TGTGCCAGCAGCCAAGTCCAGGCCCAAAATTCACCCCTCCACTTT. Its protein is CASSQVQAQNSPLHF.

The chain has TRBV5-6 and TRBJ1-1; D is unresolved. Germline V gene data show CDR1 as SGHDT and CDR2 as YYEEEE. With 5 bases removed from V and 4 bases from J, the gap between germline ends came to 6 bases. The CDR3 contains 11 residues. CDR3 nucleotide sequence: TGTGCCAGCAGGAGTGGCACTGAAGCTTTCTTT. This encodes CASRSGTEAFF.

CDR3 nucleotide sequence: TGCGCCAGCAGCCACCCGACTAGCGGGGGAGAGACCCAGTACTTC. Its translation is CASSHPTSGGETQYF. This rearrangement joins TRBV4-1 to TRBJ2-5, with 12 bases identical to TRBD2. Trimming cost V 3 bases and J 4 bases; bases outside gene matches: 3. The CDR3 is made up of 15 amino acids. Germline CDR1 reads MGHRA; CDR2 reads YSYEKL.